Shown below are 25 T cell receptor beta chains from a single sample sequenced in a study of memory CD4+ T cells and cytomegalovirus serostatus. TCRdb's copy holds only in-frame clones and misses some; the assay was immunoSEQ multiplex PCR. The sample lists some 26,000 clones, 75% to 80% occurring once. The sort gate was single viable CD3+CD4+CD8-CD45RO+ cells for memory CD4+ T cells. The sequencing input was memory CD4+ T cells from blood. The receptors derive from an adult in good health and CMV-seronegative.

This chain joins TRBV7-2 and TRBJ1-2, with 11 bases fitting TRBD1. Germline trimming cut 6 bases from V and 7 bases from J; bases unmatched to any gene: 10. CDR3 length equals 15 residues. Looked up from germline, CDR1 is SGHTA and CDR2 is FQGNSA. CDR3 in amino acids: CASSLNRDRGIGYTF. The CDR3 DNA follows: TGTGCCAGCAGTCTCAACCGGGACAGGGGGATTGGCTACACCTTC.

V gene TRBV19 combines with J gene TRBJ2-1; TRBD1 matches 8 bases. The CDR3 is made up of 13 amino acids. Germline CDR1 reads LNHDA; CDR2 reads SQIVND (reference sequence). The V gene end was trimmed by 4 bases and the J gene end by 11 bases; junction bases not matched to a gene: 7. CDR3 in DNA: TGTGCCAGTAGTAAACAGGGGGAATCCCAGCAGTTCTTC. Protein sequence: CASSKQGESQQFF.

Regarding this clone: The sample has other DNA sequences that encode this CDR3 too. This sequence joins TRBV10-1 and TRBJ2-7; perhaps TRBD2 as D (6 bases). CDR3 length equals 13 residues. Germline-derived CDR1 and CDR2 are WNHNN and SYGVQD (reference sequence). Trimming left V 6 bases short and J 4 bases short, with 13 bases between. As DNA, the CDR3 is TGCGCCAGCAGCTCCGGGACTTCGTACGAGCAGTACTTC. Translating it yields CASSSGTSYEQYF.

The V call is TRBV6-5, the J call TRBJ2-6; 7 bases match TRBD2. This CDR3 spans 16 amino acids. The germline V gene encodes CDR1 MNHEY and CDR2 SVGAGI. The V and J ends lost 0 bases and 2 bases, in that order; junction bases with no gene match: 1. CDR3 in amino acids: CASSYSAGAGANVLTF. CDR3 bases: TGTGCCAGCAGTTACTCGGCGGGAGCTGGGGCCAACGTCCTGACTTTC.

This chain joins TRBV7-2 and TRBJ1-2, with TRBD1 as a possible D gene (6 bases). Per the germline V gene, CDR1 is SGHTA and CDR2 is FQGNSA. The V end lost 5 bases, the J end lost 2 bases, and 21 bases lay between the germline ends. This CDR3 has 17 amino acids. The CDR3 region has the DNA TGTGCCAGCAGCCCAAGGATGGGGGGGGCGCGGAACTATGGCTACACCTTC. This translates into CASSPRMGGARNYGYTF.

CDR3 nucleotide sequence: TGTGCCAGTAGTAGTGCTTCAGGGGGCTCTGGAAACACCATATATTTT. This codes for CASSSASGGSGNTIYF. This chain joins TRBV19 and TRBJ1-3; 7 nucleotides align to TRBD1. J gave up 0 bases and V 4 bases, and 6 bases lay outside the gene matches. This CDR3 has 16 residues. CDR1 and CDR2 from the germline V gene are LNHDA and SQIVND (reference sequence).

The V and J genes are TRBV2 and TRBJ1-1; the D gene is possibly TRBD1 (5 bases). The CDR3 extends over 14 amino acids. The ends were cut back, 2 bases at V and 3 bases at J, with 10 bases in the middle. The germline gives CDR1 SNHLY, CDR2 FYNNEI. CDR3 sequence: CASSEQGSDTEAFF. CDR3 DNA sequence: TGTGCCAGCAGTGAACAGGGCTCGGACACTGAAGCTTTCTTT.

This clone was picked up a small number of times. The gene calls are TRBV6-6 and TRBJ1-1; D is undetermined. The CDR3 sequence is 15 residues long. The V gene's germline CDR1 is MNHNY and CDR2 SVGAGI (reference sequence). Trimming stripped 6 bases from V and 0 bases from J, with 14 bases between. This chain's CDR3 is CASSPILTLNTEAFF. The CDR3 nucleotides are TGTGCCAGCAGCCCAATCCTCACACTGAACACTGAAGCTTTCTTT.

This chain joins TRBV30 and TRBJ1-5; D may be TRBD1 (5 bases). V lost 4 bases and J lost 6, with 13 bases in between. The CDR3 loop spans 13 amino acids. Per the germline V gene, CDR1 is GTSNPN and CDR2 is SVGIG (reference sequence). CDR3 residues: CAWTTTGGQPQHF. DNA of the CDR3: TGTGCCTGGACAACGACGGGGGGTCAGCCCCAGCATTTT.

This rearrangement joins TRBV10-3 to TRBJ2-5; 11 nucleotides agree with TRBD2. This CDR3 comprises 14 residues. V was clipped by 6 bases and J by 2 bases; unmatched bases: 2. CDR1 and CDR2 (germline): ENHRY, SYGVKD. The CDR3 nucleotides read TGTGCCATCAGCGGACTAGCGGGTCAAGAGACCCAGTACTTC. This codes for CAISGLAGQETQYF.

V and J are TRBV18 and TRBJ2-1, with D possibly being TRBD2 (5 bases). Germline V gives CDR1 KGHSH, CDR2 LQKENI. The CDR3 is 14 residues long. V lost 0 bases, J lost 5 bases, and 8 bases lay in between. CDR3 residues: CASSPPERNNEQFF. CDR3 in DNA: TGTGCCAGCTCACCACCGGAGCGGAACAATGAGCAGTTCTTC.

This chain uses TRBV10-3 with TRBJ2-7, with TRBD1 as a possible D gene (5 bases). CDR3 length equals 11 residues. Germline CDR1 ENHRY, CDR2 SYGVKD. Trimming took off 10 bases at V and 3 bases at J, with 10 bases between the two ends. The CDR3 DNA reads TGTGCCACACAGGAGTACTACGAGCAGTACTTC. Amino acid sequence: CATQEYYEQYF.

The V and J genes are TRBV19 and TRBJ2-7, with D hard to call. The CDR3 extends over 14 amino acids. V was shortened by 8 bases and J by 0 bases, with 14 bases between the two germline ends. CDR1 is LNHDA, CDR2 SQIVND, per germline (reference sequence). CDR3 residues: CASSPPGHSYEQYF. The CDR3 nucleotides are TGTGCCAGTTCACCTCCCGGTCACTCCTACGAGCAGTACTTC.

This rearrangement joins TRBV7-9 to TRBJ1-1; D possibly corresponds to TRBD1 (5 bases). From germline, CDR1 is SEHNR and CDR2 FQNEAQ (reference sequence). The CDR3 runs to 11 residues. V was cut by 4 bases and J by 11 bases, with 11 bases left in between. Written as DNA, the CDR3 is TGTGCCAGCAGCTCCCAGGGAGACGCTTTCTTT. Its translation is CASSSQGDAFF.

V and J are TRBV19 and TRBJ1-3; D is perhaps TRBD1 (6 bases). The germline gives CDR1 LNHDA, CDR2 SQIVND (reference sequence). V dropped 7 bases and J dropped 3 bases, with 16 bases sitting between them. The CDR3 runs to 15 residues. CDR3 in amino acids: CASTSAGAGGNTIYF. In DNA, the CDR3 is TGTGCCAGTACCTCGGCAGGGGCCGGTGGAAACACCATATATTTT.

This clone appeared a few times. The CDR3 DNA is TGTGCCATCAGCGGACAGGGGGGAACTGAAGCTTTCTTT. It specifies CAISGQGGTEAFF. The chain combines TRBV10-3 with TRBJ1-1, with 10 bases lining up with TRBD1. V shed 6 bases, J shed 5 bases, and the junction held 3 bases outside the gene matches. There are 13 residues in the CDR3. The germline V gene encodes CDR1 ENHRY and CDR2 SYGVKD.

The rearrangement uses TRBV6-5 and TRBJ2-5; D is ambiguous. This CDR3 region has 13 residues. Looked up from germline, CDR1 is MNHEY and CDR2 is SVGAGI. Trimming took 6 bases from V and 1 from J, leaving 9 bases between them. As DNA, the CDR3 is TGTGCCAGCAGCCTCCCCCCCCAAGAGACCCAGTACTTC. This gives the protein CASSLPPQETQYF.

By proportion, this clone is medium-sized. The V and J genes are TRBV5-6 and TRBJ1-1; D unresolved. The CDR3 extends over 15 amino acids. The V end was cut by 2 bases, the J end by 1 base, with 12 bases between. CDR1 SGHDT and CDR2 YYEEEE come from the germline V gene. The CDR3 is CASSFLGVANTEAFF. The DNA for the CDR3 is TGTGCCAGCAGCTTCCTCGGGGTTGCGAACACTGAAGCTTTCTTT.

The chain carries TRBV7-6 and TRBJ1-1; perhaps TRBD1 as D (5 bases). V was pared by 4 bases and J by 11 bases, with 11 bases between. Germline V gene lookup returns CDR1 SGHVS and CDR2 FNYEAQ. CDR3 length equals 11 residues. CDR3 region: CASSSQGDAFF. In DNA, the CDR3 is TGTGCCAGCAGCTCCCAGGGAGACGCTTTCTTT.

A few counts support this clone. This chain uses TRBV7-9 with TRBJ1-4, with unresolved D. The germline V gene encodes CDR1 SEHNR and CDR2 FQNEAQ (reference sequence). This CDR3 contains 15 residues. The V gene lost 1 base and the J gene lost 0 bases, with 6 bases spanning the gap. CDR3 sequence: CASSLDAATNEKLFF. Written as DNA, the CDR3 is TGTGCCAGCAGCTTAGATGCAGCAACTAATGAAAAACTGTTTTTT.

The rearrangement joins TRBV19 to TRBJ1-1, with TRBD1 matching 8 bases. Germline V gene data show CDR1 as LNHDA and CDR2 as SQIVND (reference sequence). V was clipped by 4 bases and J by 0 bases; unmatched bases: 10. The CDR3 loop spans 17 amino acids. As DNA, the CDR3 is TGTGCCAGTAGTACCCTGGACAGGGTACTTATGAACACTGAAGCTTTCTTT. Its protein is CASSTLDRVLMNTEAFF.

The genes are TRBV7-9 and TRBJ1-3, with TRBD1 matching 7 bases. The CDR3 is made up of 14 amino acids. Germline trimming cut 5 bases from V and 5 bases from J; bases unmatched to any gene: 6. Germline V lookup: CDR1 SEHNR, CDR2 FQNEAQ (reference sequence). The CDR3 nucleotides read TGTGCCAGCAGCCCCGGGGACAGAAGAAACACCATATATTTT. Amino acid sequence: CASSPGDRRNTIYF.

This chain links TRBV14 with TRBJ1-1, with D possibly matching TRBD1 (5 bases). With 5 bases removed from V and 0 bases from J, the gap between germline ends came to 7 bases. This CDR3 is 13 amino acids long. Per germline, CDR1 SGHDN and CDR2 FVKESK. The CDR3 sequence is CASSWGLNTEAFF. CDR3 coding DNA: TGTGCCAGCAGCTGGGGACTGAACACTGAAGCTTTCTTT.

This chain connects TRBV28 to TRBJ1-5; possible D gene TRBD1, 5 bases. Deletions cut 1 base from V and 4 bases from J, with 14 bases between. Germline CDR1 is MDHEN and CDR2 is SYDVKM. The CDR3 is made up of 16 amino acids. The CDR3: CASSLSRGSQNQPQHF. In nucleotides, the CDR3 is TGTGCCAGCAGTTTATCCCGGGGCTCTCAAAATCAGCCCCAGCATTTT.

The rearrangement joins TRBV27 to TRBJ2-1, with D unresolved. The CDR3 has 14 amino acids. Germline V lookup: CDR1 MNHEY, CDR2 SMNVEV (reference sequence). Trimming left V 2 bases short and J 7 bases short, with 12 bases between. CDR3 DNA: TGTGCCAGCAGTTTACGGACGACCCTTAATGAGCAGTTCTTC. Translating gives CASSLRTTLNEQFF.